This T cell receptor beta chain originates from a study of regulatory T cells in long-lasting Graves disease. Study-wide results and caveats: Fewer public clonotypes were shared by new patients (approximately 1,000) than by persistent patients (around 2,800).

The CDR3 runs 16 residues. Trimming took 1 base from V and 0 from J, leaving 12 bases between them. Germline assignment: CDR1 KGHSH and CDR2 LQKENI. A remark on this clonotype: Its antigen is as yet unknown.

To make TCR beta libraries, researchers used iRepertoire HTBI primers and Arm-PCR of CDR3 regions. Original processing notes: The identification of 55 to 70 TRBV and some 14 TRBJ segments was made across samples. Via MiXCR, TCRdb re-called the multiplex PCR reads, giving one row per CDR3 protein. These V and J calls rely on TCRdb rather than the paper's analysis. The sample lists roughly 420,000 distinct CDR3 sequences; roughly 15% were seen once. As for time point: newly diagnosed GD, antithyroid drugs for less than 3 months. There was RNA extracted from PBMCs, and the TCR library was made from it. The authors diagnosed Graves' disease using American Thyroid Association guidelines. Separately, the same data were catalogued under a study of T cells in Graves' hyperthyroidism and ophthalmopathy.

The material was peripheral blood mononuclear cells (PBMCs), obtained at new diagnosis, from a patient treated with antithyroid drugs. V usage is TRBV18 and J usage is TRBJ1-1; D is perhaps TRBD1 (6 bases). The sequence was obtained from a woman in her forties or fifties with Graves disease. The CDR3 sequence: CASSPQEGDLNTEAFF. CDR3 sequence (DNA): TGTGCCAGCTCACCACAGGAGGGGGACTTGAACACTGAAGCTTTCTTT.